This TCR beta chain was recovered during a study of OX40 agonist ivuxolimab in advanced cancers. Overall study context: Intravenous ivuxolimab was administered to patients every 2 weeks at 0.01 to 10 mg/kg. Study findings and constraints: CD4+ T cells averaged fewer expanded clones than CD8+ T cells. Clonal expansion from baseline to week 6 occurred in both CD4+ and CD8+ T cells. Relatively little clonal expansion, among the lowest observed, appeared in partial responders at 0.1-3.0 mg/kg.

This table comes from immunoSEQ multiplex PCR, and its TCRdb copy is limited to in-frame clones, with some not included. Altogether about 51,000 clones are present, around 81% being singletons, with the ten largest covering roughly 3%. Remarks on this clone: As yet, its antigen is unknown.

The sequence was collected from an adult with an advanced solid tumor such as melanoma, head and neck, liver or kidney cancer. Source: CD4+ or CD8+ T cells sorted from blood, taken in a trial of the OX40 agonist ivuxolimab.

CDR3 amino acids: CASSPWGETQYF. In DNA form, the CDR3 reads TGTGCCAGCAGCCCCTGGGGGGAGACCCAGTACTTC. The rearrangement joins TRBV7-9 to TRBJ2-5; D assignment may be TRBD1 or TRBD2 (5 bases each). Trimming cost V 5 bases and J 5 bases, with 9 bases left between them. The CDR3 runs 12 residues. The V gene's germline CDR1 is SEHNR and CDR2 FQNEAQ (reference sequence). The full variable domain, in which reference TRBV7-9 and TRBJ2-5 provide the parts outside the CDR3, is DTGVSQNPRHKITKRGQNVTFRCDPISEHNRLYWYRQTLGQGPEFLTYFQNEAQLEKSRLLSDRFSAERPKGSFSTLEIQRTEQGDSAMYLCASSPWGETQYFGPGTRLLVL.